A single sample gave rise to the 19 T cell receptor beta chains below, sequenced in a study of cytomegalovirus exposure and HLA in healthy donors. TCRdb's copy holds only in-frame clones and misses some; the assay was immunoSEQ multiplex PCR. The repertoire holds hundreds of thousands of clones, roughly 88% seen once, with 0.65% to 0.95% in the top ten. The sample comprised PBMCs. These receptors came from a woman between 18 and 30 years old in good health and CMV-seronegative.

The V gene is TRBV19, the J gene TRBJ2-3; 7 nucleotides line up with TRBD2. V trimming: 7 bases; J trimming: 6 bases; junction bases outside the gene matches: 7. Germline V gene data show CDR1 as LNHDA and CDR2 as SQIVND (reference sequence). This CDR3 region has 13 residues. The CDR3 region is CASTPGRGDTQYF. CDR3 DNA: TGTGCCAGTACCCCAGGGCGGGGGGATACGCAGTATTTT. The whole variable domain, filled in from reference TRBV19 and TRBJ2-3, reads DGGITQSPKYLFRKEGQNVTLSCEQNLNHDAMYWYRQDPGQGLRLIYYSQIVNDFQKGDIAEGYSVSREKKESFPLTVTSAQKNPTAFYLCASTPGRGDTQYFGPGTRLTVL.

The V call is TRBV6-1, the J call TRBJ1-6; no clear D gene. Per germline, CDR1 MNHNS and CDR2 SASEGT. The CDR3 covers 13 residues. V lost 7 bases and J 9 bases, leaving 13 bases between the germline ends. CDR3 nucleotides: TGTGCCAGCACTTCGGGGTCGATTTCACCCCTCCACTTT. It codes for CASTSGSISPLHF.

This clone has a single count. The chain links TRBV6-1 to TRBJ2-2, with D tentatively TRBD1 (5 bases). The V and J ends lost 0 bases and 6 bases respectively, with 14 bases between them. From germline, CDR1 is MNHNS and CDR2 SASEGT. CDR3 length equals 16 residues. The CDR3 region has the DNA TGTGCCAGCAGTGAAGCTGGCAGGGTCCCCCCCGGGGAGCTGTTTTTT. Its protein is CASSEAGRVPPGELFF.

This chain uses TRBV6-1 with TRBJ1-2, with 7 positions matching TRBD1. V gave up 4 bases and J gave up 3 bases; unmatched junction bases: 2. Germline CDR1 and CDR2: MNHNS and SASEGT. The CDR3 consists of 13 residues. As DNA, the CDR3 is TGTGCCAGCAGTGCGGGACAGCACTATGGCTACACCTTC. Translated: CASSAGQHYGYTF.

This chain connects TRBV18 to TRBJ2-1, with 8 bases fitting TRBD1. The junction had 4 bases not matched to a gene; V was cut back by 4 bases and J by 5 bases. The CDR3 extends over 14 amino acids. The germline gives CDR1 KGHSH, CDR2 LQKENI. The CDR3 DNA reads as TGTGCCAGCTCACAGGGACAGGCGGACAATGAGCAGTTCTTC. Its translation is CASSQGQADNEQFF.

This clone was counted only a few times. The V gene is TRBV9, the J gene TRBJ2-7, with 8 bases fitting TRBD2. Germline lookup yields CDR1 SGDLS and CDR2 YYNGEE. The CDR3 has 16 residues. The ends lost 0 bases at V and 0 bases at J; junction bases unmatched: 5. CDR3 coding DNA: TGTGCCAGCAGCGTAGGGGCGGGAGGAAACTCCTACGAGCAGTACTTC. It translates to CASSVGAGGNSYEQYF.

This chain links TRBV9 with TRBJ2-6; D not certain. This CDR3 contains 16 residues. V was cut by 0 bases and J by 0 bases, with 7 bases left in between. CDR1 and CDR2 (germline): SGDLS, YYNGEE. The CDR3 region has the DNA TGTGCCAGCAGCGTAGCGGAGAGCTCTGGGGCCAACGTCCTGACTTTC. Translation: CASSVAESSGANVLTF.

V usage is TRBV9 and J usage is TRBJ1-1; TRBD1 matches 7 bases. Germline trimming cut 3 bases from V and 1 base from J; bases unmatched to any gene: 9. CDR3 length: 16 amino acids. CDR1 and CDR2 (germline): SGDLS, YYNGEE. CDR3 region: CASSAAQTGTNTEAFF. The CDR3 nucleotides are TGTGCCAGCAGCGCCGCCCAGACAGGGACGAACACTGAAGCTTTCTTT.

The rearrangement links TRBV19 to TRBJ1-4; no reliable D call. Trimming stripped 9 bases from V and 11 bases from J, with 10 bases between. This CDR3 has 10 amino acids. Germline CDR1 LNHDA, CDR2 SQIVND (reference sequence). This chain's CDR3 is CARPWAKLFF. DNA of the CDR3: TGTGCCAGGCCTTGGGCTAAACTGTTTTTT.

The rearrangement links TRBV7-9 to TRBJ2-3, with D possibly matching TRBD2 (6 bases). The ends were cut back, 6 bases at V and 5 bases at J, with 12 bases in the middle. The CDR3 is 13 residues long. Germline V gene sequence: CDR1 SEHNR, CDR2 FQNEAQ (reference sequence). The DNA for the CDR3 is TGTGCCAGCAGGGACCGGGAGTTAGATACGCAGTATTTT. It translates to CASRDRELDTQYF.

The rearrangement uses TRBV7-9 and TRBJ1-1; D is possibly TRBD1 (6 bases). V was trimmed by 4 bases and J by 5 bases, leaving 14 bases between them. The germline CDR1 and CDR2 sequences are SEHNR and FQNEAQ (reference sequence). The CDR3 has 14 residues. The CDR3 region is CASSSQGQGTEAFF. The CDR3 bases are TGTGCCAGCAGCTCACAAGGTCAGGGGACTGAAGCTTTCTTT. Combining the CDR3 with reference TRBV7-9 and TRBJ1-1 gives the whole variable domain DTGVSQNPRHKITKRGQNVTFRCDPISEHNRLYWYRQTLGQGPEFLTYFQNEAQLEKSRLLSDRFSAERPKGSFSTLEIQRTEQGDSAMYLCASSSQGQGTEAFFGQGTRLTVV.

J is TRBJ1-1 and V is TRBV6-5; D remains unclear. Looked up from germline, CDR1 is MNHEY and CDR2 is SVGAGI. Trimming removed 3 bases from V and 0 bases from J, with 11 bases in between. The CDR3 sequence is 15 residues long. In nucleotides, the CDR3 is TGTGCCAGCAGTTATGTCCCCGGGATGAACACTGAAGCTTTCTTT. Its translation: CASSYVPGMNTEAFF.

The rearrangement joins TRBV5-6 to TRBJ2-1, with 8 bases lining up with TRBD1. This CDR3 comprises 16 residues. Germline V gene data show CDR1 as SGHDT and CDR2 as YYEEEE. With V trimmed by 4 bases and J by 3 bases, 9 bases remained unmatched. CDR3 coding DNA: TGTGCCAGCAGCATCACGACAGGGGAATTCTACAATGAGCAGTTCTTC. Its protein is CASSITTGEFYNEQFF.

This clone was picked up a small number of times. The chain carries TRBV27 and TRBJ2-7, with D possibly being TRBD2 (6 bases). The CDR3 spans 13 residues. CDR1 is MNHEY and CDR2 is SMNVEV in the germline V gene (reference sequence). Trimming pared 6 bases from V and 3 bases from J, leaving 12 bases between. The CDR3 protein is CASSSGRNYEQYF. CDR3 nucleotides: TGTGCCAGCAGCTCAGGGAGGAACTACGAGCAGTACTTC.

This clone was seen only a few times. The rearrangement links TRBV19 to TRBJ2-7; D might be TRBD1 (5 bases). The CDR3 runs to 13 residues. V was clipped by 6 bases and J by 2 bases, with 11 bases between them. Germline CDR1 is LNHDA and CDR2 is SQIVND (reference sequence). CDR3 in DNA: TGTGCCAGTAGGAAGGACATCCCCTACGAGCAGTACTTC. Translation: CASRKDIPYEQYF.

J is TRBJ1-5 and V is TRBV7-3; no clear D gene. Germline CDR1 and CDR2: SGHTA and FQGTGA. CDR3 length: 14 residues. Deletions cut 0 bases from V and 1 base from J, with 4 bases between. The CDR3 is CASSLTGSNQPQHF. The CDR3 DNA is TGTGCCAGCAGCTTAACTGGCAGCAATCAGCCCCAGCATTTT.

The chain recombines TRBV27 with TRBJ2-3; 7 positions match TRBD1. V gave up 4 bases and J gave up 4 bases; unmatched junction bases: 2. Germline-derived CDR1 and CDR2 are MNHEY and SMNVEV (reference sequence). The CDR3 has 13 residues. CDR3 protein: CASSSGQPDTQYF. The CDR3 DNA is TGTGCCAGCAGTTCGGGACAGCCAGATACGCAGTATTTT.

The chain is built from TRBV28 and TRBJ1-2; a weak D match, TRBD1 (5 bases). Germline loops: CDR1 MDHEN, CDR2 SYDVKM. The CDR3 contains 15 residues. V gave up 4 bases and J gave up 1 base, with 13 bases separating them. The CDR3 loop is CASSSYQGYNYGYTF. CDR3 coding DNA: TGTGCCAGCAGTTCCTATCAGGGTTATAACTATGGCTACACCTTC.

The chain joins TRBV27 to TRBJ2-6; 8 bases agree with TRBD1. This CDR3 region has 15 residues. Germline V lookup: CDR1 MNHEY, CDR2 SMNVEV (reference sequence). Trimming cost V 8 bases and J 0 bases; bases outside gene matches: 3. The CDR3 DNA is TGTGCCAGCCGGACAGGGCCCTCTGGGGCCAACGTCCTGACTTTC. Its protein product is CASRTGPSGANVLTF.